The following is a TCR beta chain sequence with its context. Its specificity is not known. This sample was taken from a study of cytomegalovirus exposure and HLA in healthy donors. Primers: 60 Vbeta forward and 13 Jbeta reverse. Sequencing was performed with immunoSEQ multiplex PCR; in TCRdb, only in-frame clones are kept and a portion is missing. The sample yields some 180,000 clones, approximately 73% seen once. Study-wide results and caveats: According to a later analysis, donors in an Asian-associated ancestry cluster reportedly had fewer N-insertions than the roughly 720-donor mean. A highly shared variant cluster was judged a likely technical artifact.

Looked up from germline, CDR1 is ENHRY and CDR2 is SYGVKD. CDR3 length: 17 residues. Trimming left V 7 bases short and J 1 base short, with 19 bases between. Sequencing was done on a sample of PBMCs. The chain carries TRBV10-3 and TRBJ1-4; D may be TRBD1 (6 bases). The source of this sequence is a woman younger than 45 in good health and CMV-seropositive. CDR3 coding DNA: TGTGCCATCACGGGGGACGGGGGGCCGGGAACTAATGAAAAACTGTTTTTT. Its translation: CAITGDGGPGTNEKLFF.